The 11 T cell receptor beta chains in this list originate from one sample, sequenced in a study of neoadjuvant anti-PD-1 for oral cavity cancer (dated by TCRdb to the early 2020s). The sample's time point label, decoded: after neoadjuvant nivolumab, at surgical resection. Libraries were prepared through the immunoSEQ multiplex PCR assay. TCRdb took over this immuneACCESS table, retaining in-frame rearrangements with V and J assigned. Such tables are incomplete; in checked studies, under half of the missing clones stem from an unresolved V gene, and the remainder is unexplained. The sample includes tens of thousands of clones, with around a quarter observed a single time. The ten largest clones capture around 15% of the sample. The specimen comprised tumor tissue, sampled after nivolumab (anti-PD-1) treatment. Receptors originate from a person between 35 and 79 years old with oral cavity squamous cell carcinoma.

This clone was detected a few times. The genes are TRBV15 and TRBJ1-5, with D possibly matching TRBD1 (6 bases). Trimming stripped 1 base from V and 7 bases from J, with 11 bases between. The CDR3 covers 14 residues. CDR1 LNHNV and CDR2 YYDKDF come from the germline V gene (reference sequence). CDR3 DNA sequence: TGTGCCACCAGCAGAGTAGGGGGAATCCAGCCCCAGCATTTT. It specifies CATSRVGGIQPQHF.

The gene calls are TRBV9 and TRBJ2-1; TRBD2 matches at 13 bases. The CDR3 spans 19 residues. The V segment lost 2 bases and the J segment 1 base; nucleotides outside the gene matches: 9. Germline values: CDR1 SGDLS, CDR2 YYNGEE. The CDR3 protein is CASSVITGLAGRSYNEQFF. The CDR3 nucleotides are TGTGCCAGCAGCGTGATAACGGGACTAGCGGGGAGGTCCTACAATGAGCAGTTCTTC.

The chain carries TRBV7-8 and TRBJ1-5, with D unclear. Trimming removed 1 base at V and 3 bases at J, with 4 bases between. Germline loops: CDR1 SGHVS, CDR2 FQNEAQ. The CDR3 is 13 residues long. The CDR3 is CASSLGVNQPQHF. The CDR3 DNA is TGTGCCAGCAGCTTAGGGGTCAATCAGCCCCAGCATTTT.

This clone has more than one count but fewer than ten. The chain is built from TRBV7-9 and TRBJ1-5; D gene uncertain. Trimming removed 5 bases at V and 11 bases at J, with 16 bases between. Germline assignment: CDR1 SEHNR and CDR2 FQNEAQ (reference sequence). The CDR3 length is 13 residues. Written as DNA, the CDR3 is TGTGCCAGCAGCCCACCATTACTAGAGACCCAGCATTTT. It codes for CASSPPLLETQHF.

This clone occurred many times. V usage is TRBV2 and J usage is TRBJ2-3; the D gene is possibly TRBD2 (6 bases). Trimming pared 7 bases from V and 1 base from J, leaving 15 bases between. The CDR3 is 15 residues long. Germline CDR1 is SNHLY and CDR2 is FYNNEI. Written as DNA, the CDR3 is TGTGCCAGCAACCGGGACTCCTTAGGCACAGATACGCAGTATTTT. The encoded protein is CASNRDSLGTDTQYF.

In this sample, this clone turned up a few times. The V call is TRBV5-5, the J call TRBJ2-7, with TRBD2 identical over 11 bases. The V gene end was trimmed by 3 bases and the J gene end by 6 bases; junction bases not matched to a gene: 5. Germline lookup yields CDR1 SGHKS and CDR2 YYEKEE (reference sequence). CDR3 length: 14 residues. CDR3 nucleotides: TGTGCCAGCAGCTGGACTAGCGGGTCAACCGAGCAGTACTTC. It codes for CASSWTSGSTEQYF.

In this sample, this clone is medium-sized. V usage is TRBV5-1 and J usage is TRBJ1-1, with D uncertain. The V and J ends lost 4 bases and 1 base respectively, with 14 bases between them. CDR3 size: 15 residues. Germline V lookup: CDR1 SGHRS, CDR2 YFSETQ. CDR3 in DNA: TGCGCCAGCAGCCGTTCCCTGGGCGGGAACACTGAAGCTTTCTTT. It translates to CASSRSLGGNTEAFF.

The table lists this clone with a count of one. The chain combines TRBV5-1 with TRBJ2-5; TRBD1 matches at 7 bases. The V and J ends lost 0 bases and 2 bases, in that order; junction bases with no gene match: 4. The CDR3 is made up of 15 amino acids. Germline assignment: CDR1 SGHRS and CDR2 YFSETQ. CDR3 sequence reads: CASSLGPGQQETQYF. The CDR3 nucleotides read TGCGCCAGCAGCTTGGGTCCGGGACAGCAAGAGACCCAGTACTTC.

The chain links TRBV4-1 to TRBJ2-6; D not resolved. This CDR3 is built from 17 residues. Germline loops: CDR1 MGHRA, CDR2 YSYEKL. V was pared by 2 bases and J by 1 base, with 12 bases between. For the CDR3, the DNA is TGCGCCAGCAGCCAAACCCGGGCTCCTTCTGGGGCCAACGTCCTGACTTTC. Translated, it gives CASSQTRAPSGANVLTF.

CDR3: CASSLSVTGVDSPLHF. CDR3 bases: TGTGCCAGCAGTTTATCGGTGACAGGGGTCGATTCACCCCTCCACTTT. This chain connects TRBV27 to TRBJ1-6; 8 bases are a match to TRBD1. The germline V gene has CDR1 MNHEY and CDR2 SMNVEV (reference sequence). J was trimmed by 8 bases and V by 0 bases; bases with no gene match: 6. This CDR3 region has 16 residues.

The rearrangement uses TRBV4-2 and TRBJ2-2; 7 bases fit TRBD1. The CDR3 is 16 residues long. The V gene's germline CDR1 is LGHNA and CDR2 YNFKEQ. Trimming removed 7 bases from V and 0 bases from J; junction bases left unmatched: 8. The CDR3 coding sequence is TGTGCCAGCACCACCGTAGGACAGGCGAACACCGGGGAGCTGTTTTTT. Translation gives CASTTVGQANTGELFF.